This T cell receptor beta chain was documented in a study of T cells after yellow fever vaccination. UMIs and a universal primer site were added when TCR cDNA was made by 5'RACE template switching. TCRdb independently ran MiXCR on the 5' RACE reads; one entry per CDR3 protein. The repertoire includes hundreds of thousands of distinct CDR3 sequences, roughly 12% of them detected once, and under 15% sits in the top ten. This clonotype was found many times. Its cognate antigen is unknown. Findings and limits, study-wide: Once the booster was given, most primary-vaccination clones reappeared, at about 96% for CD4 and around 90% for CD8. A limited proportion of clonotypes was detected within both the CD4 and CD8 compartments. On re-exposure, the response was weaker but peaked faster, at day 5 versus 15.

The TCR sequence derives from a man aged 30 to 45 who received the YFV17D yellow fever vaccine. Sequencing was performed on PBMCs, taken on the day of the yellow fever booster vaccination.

This CDR3 is CASSLIGDEQFF. CDR3 coding DNA: TGTGCCAGCAGTCTTATAGGTGATGAGCAGTTCTTC. The chain links TRBV27 to TRBJ2-1; no definite D call. Trimming cost V 5 bases and J 8 bases, with 10 bases left between them. The V gene's germline CDR1 is MNHEY and CDR2 SMNVEV (reference sequence). The CDR3 consists of 12 residues.